This T cell receptor beta chain emerged from a study of CD4+ T cells in melanoma (dated by TCRdb to the early 2020s). Concerning the study at large: Neoantigen-specific CD4+ T cells in human melanoma were investigated in the study.

Library construction relied on the immunoSEQ multiplex PCR assay. TCRdb obtained this table from immuneACCESS and retained in-frame rearrangements with V and J assigned. These tables miss some clones; where compared with another copy, unresolved V genes account for less than half of the shortfall, and the remainder is unexplained. In this sample the table shows roughly 110,000 clones, about 90% of which occur a single time. Clones ranked in the top ten supply about 3.3% of the sample. The donors were melanoma patients. The CDR3 spans 14 residues, from the cysteine through the phenylalanine. Of all the DNA, just the CDR3 is kept, 42 bases in frame from base 1. According to the germline V gene, CDR1 reads MDHEN and CDR2 reads SYDVKM. Ends trimmed: V by 10 bases, J by 6 bases; bases unmatched to a gene: 7. Points on this clone: Its recognized antigen is unknown. One base away there is no much larger clone; base qualities are not given.

The research as a whole found: Neoantigen-specific CD4+ T cells in melanoma were reported to show diverse differentiation states. Neoantigen-specific CD4+ T cells were reported to be correlated with the function of CD8+ T cells, macrophages and B cells.

The sequence links TRBV28 to TRBJ1-6, and 9 bases in between align with TRBD1. The TCR sequence derives from a human donor with melanoma. Sequencing was carried out using peripheral blood. The CDR3 protein sequence reads: CAILTGGSNSPLHF. The DNA sequence follows: TGTGCCATCTTGACAGGGGGTAGTAATTCACCCCTCCACTTT.